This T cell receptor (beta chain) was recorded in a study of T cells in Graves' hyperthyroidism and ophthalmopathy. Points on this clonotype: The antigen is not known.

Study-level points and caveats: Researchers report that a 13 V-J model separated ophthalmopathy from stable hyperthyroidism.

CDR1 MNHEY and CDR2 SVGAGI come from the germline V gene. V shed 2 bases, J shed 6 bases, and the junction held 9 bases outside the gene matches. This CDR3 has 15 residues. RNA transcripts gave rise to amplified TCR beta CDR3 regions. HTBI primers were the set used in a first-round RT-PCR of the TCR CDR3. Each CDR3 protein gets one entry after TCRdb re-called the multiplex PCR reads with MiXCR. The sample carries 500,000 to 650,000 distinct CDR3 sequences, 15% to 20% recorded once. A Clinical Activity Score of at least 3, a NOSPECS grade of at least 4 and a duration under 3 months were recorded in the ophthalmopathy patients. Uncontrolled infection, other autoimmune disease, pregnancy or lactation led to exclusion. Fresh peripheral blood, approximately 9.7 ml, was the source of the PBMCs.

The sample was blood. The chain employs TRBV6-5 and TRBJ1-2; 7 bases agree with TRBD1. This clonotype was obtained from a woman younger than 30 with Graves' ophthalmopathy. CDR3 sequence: CASSYGGRGADGYTF. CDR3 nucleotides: TGTGCCAGCAGTTACGGGGGCAGGGGGGCAGATGGCTACACCTTC.